This TCR beta chain is from a study of T-cell memory formation after mild COVID-19. Notes on this clonotype: Its specificity is not known.

The germline CDR1 and CDR2 sequences are SGHNT and YENEEA. This CDR3 comprises 13 residues. The germline V and J ends were trimmed by 5 bases and 7 bases, with 14 bases remaining between them. TCRdb re-analysed the 5' RACE reads in MiXCR, keeping a single row per CDR3 protein. This sample has fewer than 700,000 distinct CDR3 sequences, with roughly 18% found just once. Regarding the study as a whole: Still unconfirmed is whether the second-wave clones peaking on day 37 recognized SARS-CoV-2. Later expanders leaned CD4+, whereas day 15 to 85 contracting clones were balanced CD4/CD8.

This sequence joins TRBV11-3 and TRBJ2-5; perhaps TRBD1 as D (5 bases). This TCR was sampled from an adult woman who had mild COVID-19 (a few samples of this study predate the infection). Cell type and time point are not known. The specimen sequenced was PBMCs or a T cell subset sorted from them (not recorded which). Here the CDR3 reads CASSPRKRGTQYF. In nucleotides, the CDR3 is TGTGCCAGCAGCCCCAGGAAAAGGGGGACCCAGTACTTC. Supplemented by reference TRBV11-3 and TRBJ2-5, the full variable domain reads EAGVVQSPRYKIIEKKQPVAFWCNPISGHNTLYWYLQNLGQGPELLIRYENEEAVDDSQLPKDRFSAERLKGVDSTLKIQPAELGDSAVYLCASSPRKRGTQYFGPGTRLLVL.